This T cell receptor (beta chain) is from a study of cytomegalovirus exposure and HLA in healthy donors. This PCR relied on a set of 60 Vbeta primers and 13 Jbeta primers. Repertoires were generated with immunoSEQ multiplex PCR, while TCRdb's copy carries only in-frame clones and drops some. The sample records 80,000 to 130,000 clones, roughly 77% being singletons. The study's findings and limits: V- and J-gene trimming of TCR beta was linked (in a later analysis) to a missense DCLRE1C variant. For most TCR beta V segments, an earlier analysis put the productive rate at about 87% or about 30% of the time. Later analysis revealed greater clonal expansion in HLA-associated TCR beta chains than in equally common others. Serostatus for CMV was the only available immune exposure information.

Of note for this clone: Its matching antigen is unknown. Its ends do not fully match the called genes, so a read error is possible.

The V gene's germline CDR1 is SSHAT and CDR2 FNYEAQ (reference sequence). The CDR3 covers 13 residues. This sequence was found in a woman between 50 and 59 years old in good health and CMV-seropositive. V is TRBV7-7 and J is TRBJ2-7; TRBD1 might be the D (6 bases). Sequenced: PBMCs. The CDR3 loop reads CASSFNRDYEQYF. CDR3 sequence (DNA): TGTGCTAGCAGCTTCAACAGGGACTACGAGCAGTACTTC.